Detailed here is one TCR beta chain. This CDR3 has 15 residues. V was cut by 1 base and J by 8 bases, with 14 bases left in between. Germline V gene lookup returns CDR1 LNHNV and CDR2 YYDKDF (reference sequence). These data belong to a study of blood T cell repertoires in COVID-19. Original methodology: Cell counts per sample came from amplifying reference gene primers. Libraries were prepared by immunoSEQ multiplex PCR; TCRdb keeps only in-frame clonotypes and omits some of them. V and J calls and clone size are those listed in that table; D and trimming were worked out from the DNA. Altogether roughly 80,000 clones are present, 86% being singletons, with the ten largest covering approximately 1.9%.

V is TRBV15 and J is TRBJ1-4, with D maybe TRBD1 (6 bases). The TCR sequence derives from a woman aged 55-69 years with acute or convalescent COVID-19. Sequencing was carried out using peripheral blood. The CDR3 nucleotides read TGTGCCACCAGCAGAGTTAGGGGGACGGGCGAAAAACTGTTTTTT. Protein product: CATSRVRGTGEKLFF.